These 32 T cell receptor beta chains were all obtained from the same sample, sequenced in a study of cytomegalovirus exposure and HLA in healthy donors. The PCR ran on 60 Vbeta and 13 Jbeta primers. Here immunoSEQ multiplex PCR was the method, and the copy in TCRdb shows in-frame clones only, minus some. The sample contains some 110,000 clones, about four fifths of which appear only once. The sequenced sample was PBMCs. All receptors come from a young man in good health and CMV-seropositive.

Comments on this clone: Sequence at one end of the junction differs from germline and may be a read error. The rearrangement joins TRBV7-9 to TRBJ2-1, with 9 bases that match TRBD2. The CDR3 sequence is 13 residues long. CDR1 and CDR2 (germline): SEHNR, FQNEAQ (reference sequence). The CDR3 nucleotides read TGTGCCAGCAGCTCAACCCGGACTAGCGAGCCGTTCTTC. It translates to CASSSTRTSEPFF.

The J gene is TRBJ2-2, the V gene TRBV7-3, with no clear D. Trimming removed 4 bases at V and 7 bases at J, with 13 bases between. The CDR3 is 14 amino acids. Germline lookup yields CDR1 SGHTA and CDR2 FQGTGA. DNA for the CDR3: TGTGCCAGCAGCTCTAACCCGAACGTCGGGGAGCTGTTTTTT. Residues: CASSSNPNVGELFF.

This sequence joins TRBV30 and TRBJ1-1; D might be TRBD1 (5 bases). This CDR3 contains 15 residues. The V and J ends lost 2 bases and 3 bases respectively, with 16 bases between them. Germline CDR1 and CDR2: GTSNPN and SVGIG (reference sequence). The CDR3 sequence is CAWSHTFGGDTEAFF. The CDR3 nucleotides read TGTGCCTGGAGTCACACCTTCGGGGGGGACACTGAAGCTTTCTTT.

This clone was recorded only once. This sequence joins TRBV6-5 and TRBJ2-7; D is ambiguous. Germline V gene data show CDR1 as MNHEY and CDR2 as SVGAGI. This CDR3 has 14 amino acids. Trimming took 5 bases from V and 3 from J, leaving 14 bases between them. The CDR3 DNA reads TGTGCCAGCAGTCCGAGTCCCTCAAACTACGAGCAGTACGTC. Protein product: CASSPSPSNYEQYV.

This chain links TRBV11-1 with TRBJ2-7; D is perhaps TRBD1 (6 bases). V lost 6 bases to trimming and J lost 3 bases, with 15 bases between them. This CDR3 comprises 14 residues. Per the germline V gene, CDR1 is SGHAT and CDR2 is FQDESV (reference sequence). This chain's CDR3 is CASSLDRHNYEQYF. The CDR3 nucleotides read TGTGCCAGCAGTTTGGACAGACACAACTACGAGCAGTACTTC.

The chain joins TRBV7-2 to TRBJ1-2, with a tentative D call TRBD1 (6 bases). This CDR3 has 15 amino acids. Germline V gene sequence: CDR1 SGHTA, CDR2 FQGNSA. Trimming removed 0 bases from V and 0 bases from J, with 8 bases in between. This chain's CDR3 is CASSLAPGANYGYTF. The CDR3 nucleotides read TGTGCCAGCAGCTTAGCTCCAGGGGCTAACTATGGCTACACCTTC.

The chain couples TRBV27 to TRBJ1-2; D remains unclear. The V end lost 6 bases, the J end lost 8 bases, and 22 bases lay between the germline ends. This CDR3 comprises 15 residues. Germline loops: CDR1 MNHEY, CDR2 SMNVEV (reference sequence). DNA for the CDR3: TGTGCCAGCAGCCCCGCGGTCCCTCCCCTATGGGGCTACACCTTC. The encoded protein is CASSPAVPPLWGYTF.

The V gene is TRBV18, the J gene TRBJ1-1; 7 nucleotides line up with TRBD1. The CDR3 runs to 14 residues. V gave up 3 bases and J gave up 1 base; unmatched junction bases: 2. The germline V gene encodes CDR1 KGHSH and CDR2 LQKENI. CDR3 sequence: CASSPQGGNTEAFF. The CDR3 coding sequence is TGTGCCAGCTCACCCCAGGGGGGGAACACTGAAGCTTTCTTT.

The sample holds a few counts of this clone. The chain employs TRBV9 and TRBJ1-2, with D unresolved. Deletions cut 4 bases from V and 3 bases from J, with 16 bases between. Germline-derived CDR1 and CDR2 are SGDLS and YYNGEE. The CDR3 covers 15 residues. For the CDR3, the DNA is TGTGCCAGCAGCCCGATGGGAGGCGGGGACTATGGCTACACCTTC. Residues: CASSPMGGGDYGYTF.

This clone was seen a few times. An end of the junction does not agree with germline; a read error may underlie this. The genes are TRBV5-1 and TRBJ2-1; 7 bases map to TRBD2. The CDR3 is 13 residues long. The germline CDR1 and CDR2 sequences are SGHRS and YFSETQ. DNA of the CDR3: TGCGCCAGCAGATTGGACCGGGGGGATGAGCAGTTCTTC. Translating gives CASRLDRGDEQFF.

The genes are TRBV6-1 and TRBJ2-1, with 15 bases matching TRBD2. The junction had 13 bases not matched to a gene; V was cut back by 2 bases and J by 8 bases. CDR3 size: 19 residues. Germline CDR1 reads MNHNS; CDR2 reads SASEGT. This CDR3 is CASSEFGTSGGTLVDEQFF. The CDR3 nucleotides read TGTGCCAGCAGTGAATTTGGGACTAGCGGGGGGACACTGGTGGATGAGCAGTTCTTC.

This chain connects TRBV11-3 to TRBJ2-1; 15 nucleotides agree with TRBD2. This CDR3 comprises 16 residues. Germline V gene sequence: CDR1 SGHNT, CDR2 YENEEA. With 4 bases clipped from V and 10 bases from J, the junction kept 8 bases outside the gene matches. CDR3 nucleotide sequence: TGTGCCAGCAGCTCTAGGACTAGCGGGAGGGCTCGGGAGCAGTTCTTC. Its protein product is CASSSRTSGRAREQFF.

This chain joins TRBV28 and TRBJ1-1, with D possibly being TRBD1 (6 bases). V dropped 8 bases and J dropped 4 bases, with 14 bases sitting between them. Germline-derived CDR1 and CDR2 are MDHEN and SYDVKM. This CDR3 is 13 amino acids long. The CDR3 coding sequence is TGTGCCAGCCTACAGGGTCGGGGCACTGAAGCTTTCTTT. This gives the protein CASLQGRGTEAFF.

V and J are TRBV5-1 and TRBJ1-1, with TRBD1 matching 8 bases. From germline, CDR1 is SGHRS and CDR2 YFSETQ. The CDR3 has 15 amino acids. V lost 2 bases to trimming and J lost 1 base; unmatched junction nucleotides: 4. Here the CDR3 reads CASSFGQGGNTEAFF. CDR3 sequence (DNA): TGCGCCAGCAGCTTCGGACAGGGCGGGAACACTGAAGCTTTCTTT.

Here the CDR3 reads CASSQAGEKLFF. CDR3 DNA: TGCGCCAGCAGCCAAGCCGGGGAAAAACTGTTTTTT. J is TRBJ1-4 and V is TRBV4-1, with D hard to call. V lost 1 base, J lost 8 bases, and 5 bases lay in between. In germline, CDR1 is MGHRA, CDR2 YSYEKL. This CDR3 region has 12 residues.

The CDR3 loop is CASTTGWPPYEQYV. The CDR3 DNA follows: TGTGCCAGCACCACAGGGTGGCCTCCCTACGAGCAGTACGTC. The chain employs TRBV5-6 and TRBJ2-7; TRBD1 might be the D (6 bases). The CDR3 runs to 14 residues. V lost 6 bases, J lost 2 bases, and 15 bases lay in between. The germline CDR1 and CDR2 sequences are SGHDT and YYEEEE.

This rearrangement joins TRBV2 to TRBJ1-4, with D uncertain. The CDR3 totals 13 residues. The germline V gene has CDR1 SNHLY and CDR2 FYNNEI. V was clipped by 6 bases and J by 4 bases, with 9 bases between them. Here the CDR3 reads CASRSQFNEKLFF. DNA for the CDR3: TGTGCCAGCAGGTCTCAGTTTAATGAAAAACTGTTTTTT.

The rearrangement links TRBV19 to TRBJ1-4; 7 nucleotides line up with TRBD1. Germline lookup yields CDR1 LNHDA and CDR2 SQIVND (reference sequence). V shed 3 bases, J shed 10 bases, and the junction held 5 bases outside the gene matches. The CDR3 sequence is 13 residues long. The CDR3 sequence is CASSIDRVGKLFF. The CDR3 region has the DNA TGTGCCAGTAGTATCGACAGGGTCGGAAAACTGTTTTTT.

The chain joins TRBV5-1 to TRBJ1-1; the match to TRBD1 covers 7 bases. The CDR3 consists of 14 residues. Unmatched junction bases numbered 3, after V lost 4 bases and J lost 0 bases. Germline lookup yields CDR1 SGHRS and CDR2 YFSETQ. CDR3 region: CASSTGQMNTEAFF. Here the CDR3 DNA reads TGCGCCAGCAGCACGGGACAGATGAACACTGAAGCTTTCTTT.

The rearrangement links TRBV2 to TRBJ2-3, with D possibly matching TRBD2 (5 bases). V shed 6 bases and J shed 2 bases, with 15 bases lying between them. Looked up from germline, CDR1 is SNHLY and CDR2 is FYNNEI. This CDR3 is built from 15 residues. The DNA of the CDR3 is TGTGCCAGCAGGGCGGGTGACTCCCACACAGATACGCAGTATTTT. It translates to CASRAGDSHTDTQYF.

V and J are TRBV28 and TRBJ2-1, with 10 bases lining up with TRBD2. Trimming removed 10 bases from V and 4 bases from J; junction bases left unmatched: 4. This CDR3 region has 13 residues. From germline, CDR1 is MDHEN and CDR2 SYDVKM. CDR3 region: CATGLADYNEQFF. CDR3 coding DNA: TGTGCCACCGGACTAGCGGATTACAATGAGCAGTTCTTC.

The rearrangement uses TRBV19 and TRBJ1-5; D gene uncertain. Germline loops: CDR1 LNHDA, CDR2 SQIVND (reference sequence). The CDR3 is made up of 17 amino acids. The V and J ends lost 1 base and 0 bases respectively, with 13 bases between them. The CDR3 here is CASSIGPIADSNQPQHF. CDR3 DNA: TGTGCCAGTAGTATAGGACCGATAGCGGATAGCAATCAGCCCCAGCATTTT.

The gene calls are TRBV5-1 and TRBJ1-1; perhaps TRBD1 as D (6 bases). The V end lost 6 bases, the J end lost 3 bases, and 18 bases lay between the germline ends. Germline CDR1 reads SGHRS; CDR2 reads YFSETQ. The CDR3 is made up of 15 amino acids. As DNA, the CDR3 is TGCGCCAGCACTTATGGGGGCCTGGGGGACACTGAAGCTTTCTTT. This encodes CASTYGGLGDTEAFF.

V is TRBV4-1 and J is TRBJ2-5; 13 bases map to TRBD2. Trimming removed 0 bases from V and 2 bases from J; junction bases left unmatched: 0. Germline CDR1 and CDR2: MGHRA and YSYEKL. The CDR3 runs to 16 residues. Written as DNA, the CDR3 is TGCGCCAGCAGCCAAGAGGGACTAGCGGGGCAAGAGACCCAGTACTTC. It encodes CASSQEGLAGQETQYF.

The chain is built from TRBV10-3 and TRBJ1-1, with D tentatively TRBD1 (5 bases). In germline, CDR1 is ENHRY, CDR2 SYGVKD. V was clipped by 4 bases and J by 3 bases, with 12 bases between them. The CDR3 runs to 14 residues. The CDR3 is CAISVRGMDTEAFF. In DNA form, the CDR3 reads TGTGCCATCAGTGTGCGGGGCATGGACACTGAAGCTTTCTTT.

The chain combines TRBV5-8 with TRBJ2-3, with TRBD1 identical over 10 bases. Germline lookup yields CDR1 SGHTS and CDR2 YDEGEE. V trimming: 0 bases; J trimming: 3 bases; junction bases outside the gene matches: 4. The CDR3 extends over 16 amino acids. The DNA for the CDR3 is TGTGCCAGCAGCTTGGGGGACAGGGGTTGGACAGATACGCAGTATTTT. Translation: CASSLGDRGWTDTQYF. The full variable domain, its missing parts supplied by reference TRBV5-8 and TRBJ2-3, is EAGVTQSPTHLIKTRGQQATLRCSPISGHTSVYWYQQALGLGLQFLLWYDEGEERNRGNFPPRFSGRQFPNYSSELNVNALELEDSALYLCASSLGDRGWTDTQYFGPGTRLTVL.

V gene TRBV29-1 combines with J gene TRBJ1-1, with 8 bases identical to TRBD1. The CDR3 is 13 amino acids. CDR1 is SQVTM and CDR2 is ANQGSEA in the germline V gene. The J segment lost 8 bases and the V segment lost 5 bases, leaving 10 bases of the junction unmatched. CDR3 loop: CSVLDRGVIEAFF. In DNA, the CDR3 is TGCAGCGTTTTAGACAGGGGTGTGATCGAAGCTTTCTTT.

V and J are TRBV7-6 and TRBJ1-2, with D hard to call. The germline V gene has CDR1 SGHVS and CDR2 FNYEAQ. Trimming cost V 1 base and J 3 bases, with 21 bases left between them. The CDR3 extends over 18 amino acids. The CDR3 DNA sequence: TGTGCCAGCAGCTTAGGGGCGGGTGTGGCGGGCGGATACTATGGCTACACCTTC. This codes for CASSLGAGVAGGYYGYTF.

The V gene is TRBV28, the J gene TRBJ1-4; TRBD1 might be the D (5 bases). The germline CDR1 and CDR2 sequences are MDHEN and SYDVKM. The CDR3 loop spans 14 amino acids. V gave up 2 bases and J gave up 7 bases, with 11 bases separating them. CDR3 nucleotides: TGTGCCAGCAGTTTACCCGGGAGGGGTGAAAAACTGTTTTTT. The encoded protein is CASSLPGRGEKLFF.

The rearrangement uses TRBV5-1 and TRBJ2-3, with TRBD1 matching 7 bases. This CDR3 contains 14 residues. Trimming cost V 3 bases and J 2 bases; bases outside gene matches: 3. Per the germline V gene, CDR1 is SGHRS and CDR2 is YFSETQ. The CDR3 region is CASSSGQLTDTQYF. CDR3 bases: TGCGCCAGCAGCTCGGGACAGCTCACAGATACGCAGTATTTT.

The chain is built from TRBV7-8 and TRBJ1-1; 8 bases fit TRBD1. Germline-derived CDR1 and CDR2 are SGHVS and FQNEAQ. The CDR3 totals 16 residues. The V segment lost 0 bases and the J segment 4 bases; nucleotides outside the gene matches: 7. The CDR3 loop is CASSLAVGQGATEAFF. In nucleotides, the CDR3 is TGTGCCAGCAGCTTAGCGGTCGGGCAGGGGGCCACTGAAGCTTTCTTT.

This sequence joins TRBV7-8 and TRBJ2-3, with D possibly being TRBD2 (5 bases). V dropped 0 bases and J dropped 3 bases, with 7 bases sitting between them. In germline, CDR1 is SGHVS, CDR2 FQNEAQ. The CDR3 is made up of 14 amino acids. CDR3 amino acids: CASSLAGRTDTQYF. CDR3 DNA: TGTGCCAGCAGCTTAGCGGGGAGAACAGATACGCAGTATTTT.